This TCR beta chain was found in a study of OX40 agonist ivuxolimab in advanced cancers. Points from the study as a whole: CD8+ T cells showed, on average, more clonal expansion than CD4+ cells.

Systemic immunosuppression or autoimmune disease history was grounds to exclude patients. Clones were read by immunoSEQ multiplex PCR, and TCRdb kept only the in-frame ones, dropping some. The table records approximately 120,000 clones, about nine tenths of them present only once. Germline CDR1 reads ENHRY; CDR2 reads SYGVKD. V was trimmed by 0 bases and J by 5 bases, leaving 10 bases between them. The CDR3 contains 14 residues. A word on this clone: Its matching antigen is unknown.

The source is an adult with an advanced solid tumor such as melanoma, head and neck, liver or kidney cancer. Sequencing was performed on CD4+ or CD8+ T cells sorted from blood, taken in a trial of the OX40 agonist ivuxolimab. This chain joins TRBV10-3 and TRBJ1-1; D is unresolved. The CDR3 sequence: CAISESGVGTEAFF. The CDR3, as DNA: TGTGCCATCAGTGAGTCTGGGGTTGGGACTGAAGCTTTCTTT.